This is a list of T cell receptor beta chains from one sample in a study of patients and donors after allogeneic stem cell transplantation. One entry per CDR3 protein, called by TCRdb with MiXCR from the RT-PCR reads. There are 110,000 or so distinct CDR3 sequences in the sample; about a third occur only once, and under 30% lies in the top ten. Sequencing input: blood, either unsorted or a sorted T cell fraction (not recorded which). All receptors come from a human donor who was either an allogeneic HSCT recipient or a stem cell or donor lymphocyte infusion donor (not recorded which). It is not recorded whose cells these are; they may come from a transplant donor. Each CDR3 is given with its conserved first and last residue. Fields, in order: clone size, J gene, V gene, CDR3 protein. Size is omitted from some rows. Given values are once, few, many or a class for expanded clones.

clone_size: few; j_call: TRBJ1-2; v_call: TRBV28; cdr3_aa: CASSPFWGALGYTF
clone_size: .; j_call: TRBJ1-3; v_call: TRBV20-1; cdr3_aa: CSARDLRASGNTIYF
clone_size: .; j_call: TRBJ2-7; v_call: TRBV5-1; cdr3_aa: CASSPVGGTYEQYF
clone_size: few; j_call: TRBJ2-2; v_call: TRBV6-5; cdr3_aa: CACREGGAGTGELFF
clone_size: .; j_call: TRBJ1-2; v_call: TRBV7-2; cdr3_aa: CASSLGQKWGYTF
clone_size: few; j_call: TRBJ1-5; v_call: TRBV5-1; cdr3_aa: CASSLEVGANQPQHF
clone_size: few; j_call: TRBJ1-5; v_call: TRBV7-9; cdr3_aa: CASSFAGADNQPQHF
clone_size: .; j_call: TRBJ2-3; v_call: TRBV2; cdr3_aa: CASSNYLDTQYF
clone_size: few; j_call: TRBJ1-4; v_call: TRBV14; cdr3_aa: CASSPLGEDEKLFF
clone_size: .; j_call: TRBJ1-5; v_call: TRBV6-2/TRBV6-3; cdr3_aa: CASSRRTSSNQPQHF
clone_size: .; j_call: TRBJ2-5; v_call: TRBV4-3; cdr3_aa: CASSQENSQETQYF
clone_size: .; j_call: TRBJ1-4; v_call: TRBV4-2; cdr3_aa: CASRGRDRANEKLFF
clone_size: many; j_call: TRBJ1-3; v_call: TRBV12-3/TRBV12-4; cdr3_aa: CASSLSWFSGNTIYF
clone_size: .; j_call: TRBJ2-7; v_call: TRBV4-2; cdr3_aa: CASSLSGLAGGLYEQYF
clone_size: .; j_call: TRBJ2-3; v_call: TRBV15; cdr3_aa: CATSTAGVGDTQYF
clone_size: few; j_call: TRBJ2-3; v_call: TRBV4-2; cdr3_aa: CASSQDTRLGSGGTDTQYF
clone_size: .; j_call: TRBJ2-1; v_call: TRBV29-1; cdr3_aa: CSVSSYEQFF
clone_size: .; j_call: TRBJ2-1; v_call: TRBV5-1; cdr3_aa: CASSPGTEGNEQFF
clone_size: many; j_call: TRBJ2-7; v_call: TRBV20-1; cdr3_aa: CSASGLAGGSYEQYF
clone_size: few; j_call: TRBJ1-2; v_call: TRBV6-5; cdr3_aa: CASISPANYGYTF
clone_size: many; j_call: TRBJ1-1; v_call: TRBV5-1; cdr3_aa: CASSEDLNTEAFF
clone_size: .; j_call: TRBJ1-2; v_call: TRBV20-1; cdr3_aa: CSPTKYGYTF
clone_size: few; j_call: TRBJ2-2; v_call: TRBV9; cdr3_aa: CASSPRSGNTGELFF
clone_size: .; j_call: TRBJ1-6; v_call: TRBV7-9; cdr3_aa: CASSYRGSPLHF
clone_size: .; j_call: TRBJ2-7; v_call: TRBV5-1; cdr3_aa: CASSLYPSYEQYF
clone_size: .; j_call: TRBJ1-4; v_call: TRBV18; cdr3_aa: CASSPEVPRSTNEKLFF
clone_size: .; j_call: TRBJ2-3; v_call: TRBV7-6; cdr3_aa: CASSLAARERDTQYF
clone_size: .; j_call: TRBJ1-3; v_call: TRBV3-1; cdr3_aa: CASSASGLWGNTIYF
clone_size: few; j_call: TRBJ2-1; v_call: TRBV20-1; cdr3_aa: CSADTPSLEQFF
clone_size: few; j_call: TRBJ1-4; v_call: TRBV7-9; cdr3_aa: CASSPTTAYEKLFF
clone_size: .; j_call: TRBJ2-3; v_call: TRBV29-1; cdr3_aa: CSAAIRGTDTQYF
clone_size: .; j_call: TRBJ2-7; v_call: TRBV5-6; cdr3_aa: CASTNIQGYEQYF
clone_size: few; j_call: TRBJ1-1; v_call: TRBV20-1; cdr3_aa: CSAAPGRVVKAFF
clone_size: .; j_call: TRBJ1-1; v_call: TRBV12-3/TRBV12-4; cdr3_aa: CASSLRSGTNTEAFF
clone_size: .; j_call: TRBJ1-5; v_call: TRBV7-9; cdr3_aa: CASSLGGAGGQPQHF
clone_size: .; j_call: TRBJ2-2; v_call: TRBV4-3; cdr3_aa: CASSQLRSSYTGELFF
clone_size: .; j_call: TRBJ1-5; v_call: TRBV7-2; cdr3_aa: CASSQGGDQPQHF